A selection of T cell receptor beta chains follows, all from one sample in a study of T cell responses to AZD1222 COVID-19 vaccine. Sequencing was performed with immunoSEQ multiplex PCR; in TCRdb, only in-frame clones are kept and a portion is missing. Here the sample spans some 110,000 clones, 75% to 90% being singletons. The sequencing used peripheral blood, collected on day 0 of AZD1222 vaccination. These receptor sequences come from an adult in good health. Both conserved end residues are part of each CDR3. D genes are given only for firm matches. The size field is filled for only some rows; it gives once, few, many or a size class.

j_gene	v_gene	abundance	d_gene	CDR3aa	CDR3nt
TRBJ1-5	TRBV4-3	.	.	CASSRGTPNQPQHF	TGCGCCAGCAGCCGAGGGACACCCAATCAGCCCCAGCATTTT
TRBJ1-2	TRBV5-6	.	.	CASSLGSTRGYGYTF	TGTGCCAGCAGCTTGGGAAGTACCCGGGGCTATGGCTACACCTTC
TRBJ2-7	TRBV14	.	.	CASAGVYEQYF	TGTGCCTCAGCAGGGGTTTACGAGCAGTACTTC
TRBJ1-2	TRBV4-2	.	.	CASSQEPDNGLRGYTF	TGTGCCAGCAGCCAAGAGCCGGATAACGGTCTTCGGGGCTACACCTTC
TRBJ2-7	TRBV6-4	.	.	CASRDSIKGSEQYF	TGTGCCAGCAGGGATAGTATAAAAGGCTCCGAGCAGTACTTC
TRBJ1-6	TRBV30	.	TRBD1	CAWSPLTGNNSPLHF	TGTGCCTGGAGTCCTCTGACAGGGAATAATTCACCCCTCCACTTT
TRBJ2-7	TRBV6-5	.	.	CASRRSGTYEQYF	TGTGCCAGCAGAAGAAGTGGGACCTACGAGCAGTACTTC
TRBJ1-2	TRBV3-1/TRBV3-2	.	.	CASSQDGRHYGYTF	TGTGCCAGCAGCCAAGATGGCCGGCATTATGGCTACACCTTC
TRBJ2-1	TRBV5-1	.	.	CASSLGLGDYNEQFF	TGCGCCAGCAGCTTGGGGCTGGGGGACTACAATGAGCAGTTCTTC
TRBJ2-6	TRBV19	once	.	CASSMGRAGANVLTF	TGTGCCAGTAGTATGGGCAGGGCTGGGGCCAACGTCCTGACTTTC
TRBJ1-1	TRBV2	.	.	CAGGDVGNTEAFF	TGTGCCGGTGGGGATGTTGGAAACACTGAAGCTTTCTTT
TRBJ2-3	TRBV19	.	.	CASGTRTDTQYF	TGTGCCAGTGGAACTCGCACAGATACGCAGTATTTT
TRBJ2-3	TRBV6-6	.	.	CASSQGNTQYF	TGTGCCAGCTCTCAGGGGAATACGCAGTATTTT
TRBJ1-3	TRBV9	once	.	CASSQPPGAGNTIYF	TGTGCCAGCAGCCAACCACCGGGCGCTGGAAACACCATATATTTT
TRBJ1-2	TRBV20-1	.	.	CSASVEGANYGYTF	TGCAGTGCTAGTGTGGAGGGAGCAAACTATGGCTACACCTTC
TRBJ2-2	TRBV5-1	.	TRBD2	CASSFVYGLADGELFF	TGCGCCAGCAGCTTTGTTTACGGACTAGCGGACGGGGAGCTGTTTTTT
TRBJ2-7	TRBV6-5	.	.	CASSPNRDPTYEQYF	TGTGCCAGCAGCCCCAACAGGGATCCCACCTACGAGCAGTACTTC
TRBJ1-2	TRBV19	.	.	CASNRAQLYGYTF	TGTGCCAGTAACCGGGCCCAACTCTATGGCTACACCTTC
TRBJ2-7	TRBV28	.	.	CASSPANYYEQYF	TGTGCCAGCAGCCCCGCTAACTACTACGAGCAGTACTTC
TRBJ2-5	TRBV3-1/TRBV3-2	.	.	CASSQAQETQYF	TGTGCCAGCAGCCAGGCCCAAGAGACCCAGTACTTC
TRBJ2-1	TRBV29-1	.	TRBD2	CSSKAGRYNEQFF	TGCAGCTCAAAAGCGGGACGCTACAATGAGCAGTTCTTC
TRBJ2-7	TRBV9	.	.	CASSVAASNEQYF	TGTGCCAGCAGCGTAGCTGCTTCCAACGAGCAGTACTTC
TRBJ1-3	TRBV7-9	.	TRBD1	CASSRTGGAGNTIYF	TGTGCCAGCAGCCGGACAGGGGGTGCAGGAAACACCATATATTTT